This passage covers 13 T cell receptor beta chains from one sample sequenced in a study of blood T cell repertoires in COVID-19. The method was immunoSEQ multiplex PCR; TCRdb's version includes in-frame clones alone and lacks a portion of them. The repertoire holds about 80,000 clones, with roughly 84% as singletons. Sequencing was performed on peripheral blood. The receptors shown here come from a man aged 50-59 years with acute or convalescent COVID-19.

The count of this clone is one. The CDR3 DNA reads TGTGCCAGCAGCCACCGAACAGGGGGCAGATACGAGCAGTACTTC. Residues: CASSHRTGGRYEQYF. V is TRBV14 and J is TRBJ2-7, with 9 bases lining up with TRBD1. Per the germline V gene, CDR1 is SGHDN and CDR2 is FVKESK. With 3 bases clipped from V and 4 bases from J, the junction kept 7 bases outside the gene matches. The CDR3 totals 15 residues.

The chain has TRBV19 and TRBJ2-3, with no clear D. Trimming shortened V by 4 bases and J by 0 bases, and 8 bases separated the two germline ends. This CDR3 region has 14 residues. Germline assignment: CDR1 LNHDA and CDR2 SQIVND (reference sequence). The CDR3 here is CASSRLGSTDTQYF. The CDR3 region has the DNA TGTGCCAGTAGTAGACTGGGTAGCACAGATACGCAGTATTTT.

The rearrangement links TRBV21-1 to TRBJ2-4; the table's D call, TRBD2, has no DNA check behind it. TRBV21-1 is a known pseudogene. This CDR3 contains 15 residues. CDR3 sequence (DNA): TGTGCCAGCAGCTCGGAGGGCAGGGTCAAAAACATTCAGTACTTC. It is translated as CASSSEGRVKNIQYF.

V and J are TRBV5-1 and TRBJ2-3, with D tentatively TRBD1 (7 bases). CDR1 and CDR2 from the germline V gene are SGHRS and YFSETQ. The CDR3 runs to 16 residues. The V end was cut by 5 bases, the J end by 1 base, with 17 bases between. In DNA form, the CDR3 reads TGCGCCAGCAGTCCTTTTGGAGGGGGCGGCACAGATACGCAGTATTTT. This sequence encodes CASSPFGGGGTDTQYF. The variable domain in full, with the rest retrieved from reference TRBV5-1 and TRBJ2-3, is KAGVTQTPRYLIKTRGQQVTLSCSPISGHRSVSWYQQTPGQGLQFLFEYFSETQRNKGNFPGRFSGRQFSNSRSEMNVSTLELGDSALYLCASSPFGGGGTDTQYFGPGTRLTVL.

The chain is built from TRBV18 and TRBJ1-1; a weak D match, TRBD1 (5 bases). V was shortened by 4 bases and J by 0 bases, with 9 bases between the two germline ends. Per the germline V gene, CDR1 is KGHSH and CDR2 is LQKENI. The CDR3 loop spans 14 amino acids. CDR3 region: CASSQRDLNTEAFF. CDR3 nucleotides: TGTGCCAGCTCACAGCGGGACTTGAACACTGAAGCTTTCTTT.

The chain joins TRBV2 to TRBJ1-1; TRBD1 matches at 12 bases. The CDR3 contains 16 residues. Looked up from germline, CDR1 is SNHLY and CDR2 is FYNNEI. V lost 6 bases, J lost 4 bases, and 9 bases stayed unmatched. The CDR3 DNA reads as TGTGCCAGCAGGGGGGGACAGGGGGCGCAAGGCACTGAAGCTTTCTTT. This gives the protein CASRGGQGAQGTEAFF.

V usage is TRBV27 and J usage is TRBJ2-4; possible D gene TRBD2, 5 bases. Germline V lookup: CDR1 MNHEY, CDR2 SMNVEV (reference sequence). V shed 4 bases and J shed 7 bases, with 8 bases lying between them. This CDR3 spans 12 amino acids. CDR3 loop: CASSSGVNIQYF. The CDR3 DNA is TGTGCCAGCAGTTCCGGGGTGAACATTCAGTACTTC.

The V gene is TRBV7-2, the J gene TRBJ2-1, with TRBD2 matching over 13 bases. From germline, CDR1 is SGHTA and CDR2 FQGNSA. This CDR3 is 16 amino acids long. Trimming cost V 5 bases and J 5 bases; bases outside gene matches: 6. CDR3 nucleotide sequence: TGTGCCAGCAGCCCTCCGGGACTAGCGGGACACAATGAGCAGTTCTTC. Its translation is CASSPPGLAGHNEQFF.

This clone has only one observation. V gene TRBV2 combines with J gene TRBJ2-1, with 7 bases that match TRBD1. The length of the CDR3 is 16 residues. Trimming removed 6 bases from V and 4 bases from J; junction bases left unmatched: 12. CDR1 and CDR2 (germline): SNHLY, FYNNEI. This CDR3 is CASRTQPGQPYNEQFF. The CDR3 DNA reads TGTGCCAGCAGAACCCAACCGGGACAGCCGTACAATGAGCAGTTCTTC. Looking up the rest from reference TRBV2 and TRBJ2-1 gives the full variable domain: EPEVTQTPSHQVTQMGQEVILRCVPISNHLYFYWYRQILGQKVEFLVSFYNNEISEKSEIFDDQFSVERPDGSNFTLKIRSTKLEDSAMYFCASRTQPGQPYNEQFFGPGTRLTVL.

This chain links TRBV7-2 with TRBJ2-1; 12 bases line up with TRBD2. The ends lost 1 base at V and 8 bases at J; junction bases unmatched: 6. The germline gives CDR1 SGHTA, CDR2 FQGNSA. This CDR3 is 16 amino acids long. The CDR3 loop is CASSLGATSGSYEQFF. CDR3 sequence (DNA): TGTGCCAGCAGCTTAGGGGCGACTAGCGGGAGTTATGAGCAGTTCTTC.

This clone was counted a few times. The chain uses TRBV2 and TRBJ1-2, with D hard to call. CDR1 is SNHLY and CDR2 is FYNNEI in the germline V gene. V lost 4 bases, J lost 2 bases, and 11 bases lay in between. The CDR3 contains 14 residues. As DNA, the CDR3 is TGTGCCAGCAGTGCCGGGGAATTCAACTATGGCTACACCTTC. This codes for CASSAGEFNYGYTF.

The chain links TRBV19 to TRBJ2-4, with D unresolved. This CDR3 is built from 12 residues. Germline V lookup: CDR1 LNHDA, CDR2 SQIVND (reference sequence). V lost 5 bases and J lost 4, with 6 bases in between. The CDR3 nucleotides read TGTGCCAGTAGTTTAGCAAAAAACATTCAGTACTTC. This sequence encodes CASSLAKNIQYF.

The V call is TRBV6-2 or TRBV6-3, the J call TRBJ1-2; D remains unclear. The CDR3 consists of 15 residues. Germline assignment: CDR1 MNHEY and CDR2 SVGEGT. V lost 0 bases, J lost 8 bases, and 16 bases lay in between. CDR3 in amino acids: CASSYSLGPLDGYTF. CDR3 in DNA: TGTGCCAGCAGTTACTCGCTGGGCCCCTTAGACGGCTACACCTTC.